This T cell receptor (beta chain) was found in a study of blood T cell repertoires in COVID-19. Study-level background: Samples representing acute and convalescent COVID-19 were sourced from the United States, Italy and Spain. PBMCs, B-cell-depleted T cells, or T cells provided the cDNA or gDNA that made up the material.

Per the original methods: For nucleated cells, counts were estimated from reference gene primer amplification. The repertoire was sequenced with immunoSEQ multiplex PCR; TCRdb's copy has only in-frame clones and lacks some. D and trimming come from the DNA, and the V and J calls and clone size come from that table. The top ten clones hold approximately 0.66% of a sample with fewer than 250,000 clones, roughly nine tenths of them seen once. Sample: peripheral blood. This sequence originates from a man aged 40-49 years with acute or convalescent COVID-19.

The CDR3, as DNA: TGTGCCAGTAGTACCGGGACATTCGATAGCAATCAGCCCCAGCATTTT. This codes for CASSTGTFDSNQPQHF. This chain uses TRBV19 with TRBJ1-5, with D perhaps matching TRBD1 (6 bases). Germline CDR1 reads LNHDA; CDR2 reads SQIVND (reference sequence). The CDR3 has 16 residues. Trimming stripped 4 bases from V and 0 bases from J, with 13 bases between.